This section outlines one T cell receptor (beta chain) sequence together with its context. The antigen remains unidentified. Other nucleotide sequences from this sample produce the same CDR3. These data are taken from a study of graft-versus-host responses after intestinal transplantation. Clones were sequenced by immunoSEQ multiplex PCR, and TCRdb holds only the in-frame ones, with some missing. The profile shows 90,000 or so clones, roughly four fifths of them singletons. CDR1 and CDR2 from the germline V gene are MNHNS and SASEGT. V was cut by 0 bases and J by 4 bases, with 6 bases left in between. The CDR3 consists of 13 residues.

Sequenced material: unstimulated CD4+ T cells sorted from spleen or lymph node cells, taken before intestinal transplant. The V call is TRBV6-1, the J call TRBJ1-2, with D maybe TRBD1 (5 bases). The sequence was collected from a human donor who received an intestinal transplant. Here the CDR3 reads CASSEAGGYGYTF. The CDR3 DNA is TGTGCCAGCAGTGAAGCGGGGGGCTATGGCTACACCTTC.